The 26 T cell receptor beta chains presented below share a single source sample, sequenced in a study of cytomegalovirus exposure and HLA in healthy donors. The PCR contained 60 Vbeta and 13 Jbeta primers. Data came from immunoSEQ multiplex PCR; TCRdb stores just in-frame clones and leaves some out. The data show roughly 100,000 clones, 65% to 85% seen once. The sample was PBMCs. These receptor sequences come from a middle-aged man in good health and CMV-seronegative.

The J gene is TRBJ1-5, the V gene TRBV19; tentatively, D is TRBD1 (5 bases). V was cut by 7 bases and J by 2 bases, with 12 bases left in between. Per germline, CDR1 LNHDA and CDR2 SQIVND (reference sequence). CDR3 length: 14 amino acids. The CDR3 region is CASNRGEGNQPQHF. The CDR3 nucleotides are TGTGCCAGTAATAGGGGCGAGGGCAATCAGCCCCAGCATTTT.

CDR3 DNA sequence: TGTGCCAGTAGCACAGGGATTGGCTACACCTTC. Encoded protein: CASSTGIGYTF. V usage is TRBV19 and J usage is TRBJ1-2; a weak D match, TRBD1 (6 bases). Germline values: CDR1 LNHDA, CDR2 SQIVND (reference sequence). Trimming shortened V by 6 bases and J by 7 bases, and 9 bases separated the two germline ends. This CDR3 is 11 amino acids long.

This chain links TRBV19 with TRBJ2-5; D remains ambiguous. This CDR3 is built from 14 residues. Trimming removed 3 bases at V and 1 base at J, with 9 bases between. CDR1 and CDR2 (germline): LNHDA, SQIVND (reference sequence). CDR3 loop: CASSIEVGQETQYF. The CDR3 DNA sequence: TGTGCCAGTAGTATTGAAGTCGGCCAAGAGACCCAGTACTTC.

The gene calls are TRBV28 and TRBJ1-2; D call uncertain. CDR3 length equals 11 residues. Germline V gives CDR1 MDHEN, CDR2 SYDVKM. The V end lost 11 bases, the J end lost 7 bases, and 14 bases lay between the germline ends. The CDR3 loop reads CAQNWSGGYTF. In DNA form, the CDR3 reads TGTGCCCAGAACTGGAGTGGTGGCTACACCTTC.

The V gene is TRBV30, the J gene TRBJ2-7; D gene ambiguous. The germline V and J ends were trimmed by 4 bases and 4 bases, with 8 bases remaining between them. The CDR3 runs 11 residues. Germline CDR1 GTSNPN, CDR2 SVGIG (reference sequence). CDR3 sequence: CAWTDSYEQYF. In DNA form, the CDR3 reads TGTGCCTGGACAGATTCGTACGAGCAGTACTTC.

The chain employs TRBV19 and TRBJ1-5, with TRBD1 as a possible D gene (6 bases). There are 15 residues in the CDR3. In germline, CDR1 is LNHDA, CDR2 SQIVND (reference sequence). Trimming cost V 2 bases and J 9 bases, with 17 bases left between them. The CDR3 nucleotides read TGTGCCAGTAGTATAATGGACAGTCCCGAGGTGCCCCAGCATTTT. Translated, it gives CASSIMDSPEVPQHF. Full variable domain (missing parts from reference TRBV19 and TRBJ1-5): DGGITQSPKYLFRKEGQNVTLSCEQNLNHDAMYWYRQDPGQGLRLIYYSQIVNDFQKGDIAEGYSVSREKKESFPLTVTSAQKNPTAFYLCASSIMDSPEVPQHFGDGTRLSIL.

This clone has just a few counts. The chain employs TRBV29-1 and TRBJ2-2; weak D call: TRBD1 (7 bases). CDR1 and CDR2 (germline): SQVTM, ANQGSEA. There are 15 residues in the CDR3. Trimming took off 4 bases at V and 0 bases at J, with 12 bases between the two ends. The CDR3, as DNA: TGCAGCGTTGTGGCGGGACAGACGAACACCGGGGAGCTGTTTTTT. This gives the protein CSVVAGQTNTGELFF.

The chain couples TRBV6-5 to TRBJ2-7, with 8 bases that match TRBD1. Losses at the gene ends were 6 bases for V and 3 bases for J; bases not matched to a gene: 7. The CDR3 is 14 amino acids. The germline gives CDR1 MNHEY, CDR2 SVGAGI. The CDR3 DNA reads as TGTGCCAGCAGGTTCGGGACAGGCAGCTACGAGCAGTACTTC. Protein sequence: CASRFGTGSYEQYF.

The genes are TRBV7-3 and TRBJ2-1, with a weak D call TRBD2 (5 bases). Per the germline V gene, CDR1 is SGHTA and CDR2 is FQGTGA. CDR3 length equals 17 residues. Trimming left V 1 base short and J 0 bases short, with 13 bases between. The CDR3 coding sequence is TGTGCCAGCAGCTTAATGGGCGGGTCTAGCTCCTACAATGAGCAGTTCTTC. Protein sequence: CASSLMGGSSSYNEQFF.

The chain has TRBV2 and TRBJ2-5, with D unresolved. The length of the CDR3 is 11 residues. From germline, CDR1 is SNHLY and CDR2 FYNNEI. V shed 4 bases and J shed 5 bases, with 5 bases lying between them. The CDR3 coding sequence is TGTGCCAGCAGTGGTGCGGAGACCCAGTACTTC. Its protein is CASSGAETQYF.

J is TRBJ2-4 and V is TRBV18; 10 positions agree with TRBD1. CDR3 length: 17 residues. The V segment lost 2 bases and the J segment 1 base; nucleotides outside the gene matches: 5. Germline loops: CDR1 KGHSH, CDR2 LQKENI. CDR3 in amino acids: CASSPRTGGEAKNIQYF. CDR3 in DNA: TGTGCCAGCTCACCAAGGACAGGGGGTGAGGCCAAAAACATTCAGTACTTC.

The V and J genes are TRBV19 and TRBJ2-2, with 13 bases identical to TRBD2. V shed 7 bases and J 2 bases; nucleotides not matched to a gene: 7. CDR1 LNHDA and CDR2 SQIVND come from the germline V gene (reference sequence). The CDR3 spans 17 residues. CDR3 nucleotide sequence: TGTGCCAGTACCGAGACTAGCGGGGGGATCAACACCGGGGAGCTGTTTTTT. It is translated as CASTETSGGINTGELFF.

This chain uses TRBV15 with TRBJ2-3, with TRBD2 identical over 8 bases. The CDR3 loop spans 16 amino acids. V lost 0 bases, J lost 12 bases, and 14 bases stayed unmatched. The germline CDR1 and CDR2 sequences are LNHNV and YYDKDF (reference sequence). The CDR3 bases are TGTGCCACCAGCAGAGATAGCGGGGCGACGGGTAGGGCACAGTATTTT. This translates into CATSRDSGATGRAQYF.

A single count supports this clone. This chain connects TRBV9 to TRBJ2-7, with 7 bases identical to TRBD1. The V gene end was trimmed by 2 bases and the J gene end by 3 bases; junction bases not matched to a gene: 5. Germline V gene sequence: CDR1 SGDLS, CDR2 YYNGEE. This CDR3 has 14 amino acids. CDR3 sequence: CASSVRDSNYEQYF. The CDR3 DNA reads as TGTGCCAGCAGCGTCCGGGACAGTAACTACGAGCAGTACTTC.

The rearrangement uses TRBV7-3 and TRBJ2-1; D is uncertain. There are 13 residues in the CDR3. Germline values: CDR1 SGHTA, CDR2 FQGTGA. V was pared by 1 base and J by 7 bases, with 8 bases between. CDR3 protein: CASSLNSRNEQFF. CDR3 in DNA: TGTGCCAGCAGCTTAAATTCCAGGAATGAGCAGTTCTTC.

The chain combines TRBV29-1 with TRBJ1-1; D is ambiguous. Per germline, CDR1 SQVTM and CDR2 ANQGSEA. The CDR3 is 10 residues long. Trimming shortened V by 3 bases and J by 6 bases, and 5 bases separated the two germline ends. The CDR3 loop is CSVELSEAFF. The DNA for the CDR3 is TGCAGCGTTGAGTTATCTGAAGCTTTCTTT. The whole variable domain, filled in from reference TRBV29-1 and TRBJ1-1, reads SAVISQKPSRDICQRGTSLTIQCQVDSQVTMMFWYRQQPGQSLTLIATANQGSEATYESGFVIDKFPISRPNLTFSTLTVSNMSPEDSSIYLCSVELSEAFFGQGTRLTVV.

The chain links TRBV14 to TRBJ2-1; a possible D gene is TRBD1 (6 bases). Germline V lookup: CDR1 SGHDN, CDR2 FVKESK. The V and J ends lost 4 bases and 5 bases respectively, with 9 bases between them. This CDR3 region has 13 residues. This CDR3 reads CASSPGAHNEQFF. CDR3 coding DNA: TGTGCCAGCAGCCCAGGGGCCCACAATGAGCAGTTCTTC.

The chain carries TRBV19 and TRBJ1-3; perhaps TRBD1 as D (6 bases). Trimming removed 3 bases at V and 4 bases at J, with 13 bases between. There are 15 residues in the CDR3. Germline CDR1 is LNHDA and CDR2 is SQIVND (reference sequence). CDR3 coding DNA: TGTGCCAGTAGTATTGGGGGCAGGTCCGGAAACACCATATATTTT. It is translated as CASSIGGRSGNTIYF.

The chain joins TRBV21-1 to TRBJ2-1; TRBD2 is the table's D call, not checked against the DNA. TRBV21-1 has pseudogene status. There are 21 residues in the CDR3. The CDR3: CASSVRRGEGTHEGSYNEQFF. Written as DNA, the CDR3 is TGTGCCAGCAGCGTCCGAAGGGGTGAGGGGACTCACGAAGGCTCCTACAATGAGCAGTTCTTC.

The chain is built from TRBV6-6 and TRBJ1-6; D uncertain. Germline lookup yields CDR1 MNHNY and CDR2 SVGAGI (reference sequence). V was cut by 0 bases and J by 4 bases, with 10 bases left in between. CDR3 length: 16 amino acids. This CDR3 is CASSYSKAGYNSPLHF. DNA for the CDR3: TGTGCCAGCAGTTACTCGAAAGCGGGATATAATTCACCCCTCCACTTT.

This chain connects TRBV6-5 to TRBJ2-7, with 7 bases matching TRBD1. This CDR3 is built from 15 residues. Germline-derived CDR1 and CDR2 are MNHEY and SVGAGI. V lost 2 bases, J lost 7 bases, and 11 bases stayed unmatched. CDR3 protein: CASSYQPGGTSEQYF. For the CDR3, the DNA is TGTGCCAGCAGTTACCAGCCAGGGGGAACATCGGAGCAGTACTTC.

The genes are TRBV20-1 and TRBJ2-1, with D tentatively TRBD2 (5 bases). There are 11 residues in the CDR3. Trimming shortened V by 0 bases and J by 13 bases, and 10 bases separated the two germline ends. Germline V gene data show CDR1 as DFQATT and CDR2 as SNEGSKA (reference sequence). The CDR3 DNA reads as TGCAGTGCTAGAGATCCCCTAGCCCAGTTCTTC. As protein: CSARDPLAQFF.

The gene calls are TRBV28 and TRBJ2-6; 9 bases match TRBD1. CDR3 length: 17 amino acids. V was clipped by 5 bases and J by 2 bases; unmatched bases: 7. Germline lookup yields CDR1 MDHEN and CDR2 SYDVKM. This CDR3 reads CASSPPGQGTGANVLTF. For the CDR3, the DNA is TGTGCCAGCAGTCCACCGGGACAGGGAACTGGGGCCAACGTCCTGACTTTC.

The chain has TRBV21-1 and TRBJ2-1; TRBD1 is the table's D call and was not checked against the DNA. TRBV21-1 is given as a pseudogene. The CDR3 extends over 19 amino acids. Here the CDR3 reads CASSKAGQILKKRGNEQFF. For the CDR3, the DNA is TGTGCCAGCAGCAAAGCGGGACAGATACTCAAAAAGCGTGGCAATGAGCAGTTCTTC.

The chain employs TRBV27 and TRBJ2-2, with 9 positions matching TRBD2. J lost 2 bases, V lost 6 bases, and 7 bases had no gene match. From germline, CDR1 is MNHEY and CDR2 SMNVEV (reference sequence). The CDR3 extends over 16 amino acids. The CDR3, as DNA: TGTGCCAGCAGCCCCCAAGCGGGAGGAAACACCGGGGAGCTGTTTTTT. Its translation is CASSPQAGGNTGELFF.

The V gene is TRBV10-3, the J gene TRBJ2-5; D is perhaps TRBD1 (6 bases). The CDR3 has 12 amino acids. V was shortened by 4 bases and J by 3 bases, with 6 bases between the two germline ends. Germline V gives CDR1 ENHRY, CDR2 SYGVKD. Here the CDR3 DNA reads TGTGCCATCAGTGGACAGGAAGAGACCCAGTACTTC. Protein sequence: CAISGQEETQYF.